This TCR beta chain was recorded in a study of CD8 T cells in ankylosing spondylitis. A quantitative 5'-RACE method, one with molecular barcodes, was used to make TCR beta libraries. TCRdb fed the 5' RACE reads into MiXCR, producing one record per CDR3 protein. The sample lists around 250,000 distinct CDR3 sequences, roughly 32% occurring once. This clonotype was detected many times. The antigen is undetermined. Trimming pared 4 bases from V and 4 bases from J, leaving 5 bases between. The length of the CDR3 is 11 residues. Whole-study findings and limits: Earlier studies detected some motif variants in reactive arthritis synovial fluid and blood.

The clonotype comes from a male donor with ankylosing spondylitis or in good health (not recorded which). Specimen: blood, either unsorted or a sorted T cell fraction (not recorded which). The rearrangement links TRBV12-3 or TRBV12-4 to TRBJ2-7; D gene unclear. The CDR3 nucleotides are TGTGCCAGCAGTTCAGGATACGAGCAGTACTTC. Residues: CASSSGYEQYF.